This passage covers 13 T cell receptor beta chains from one sample sequenced in a study of shared clonotypes between healthy human individuals. Produced via immunoSEQ multiplex PCR; TCRdb's table is partial and in-frame only. The sample shows approximately 2.1 million clones, 85% to 95% of them seen only once. The sample was naive CD4+ T cells from PBMCs. As for subset: CD45RA+ positively selected. The origin of the receptors is a man younger than 30 in good health. Some clones in this sample may be carry-over from other donors' samples.

The V call is TRBV5-1, the J call TRBJ2-1, with TRBD2 matching 8 bases. This CDR3 is built from 16 residues. The ends lost 0 bases at V and 3 bases at J; junction bases unmatched: 5. The V gene's germline CDR1 is SGHRS and CDR2 YFSETQ. The CDR3 region is CASSLERLAGYNEQFF. In DNA, the CDR3 is TGCGCCAGCAGCTTGGAGAGGCTAGCGGGCTACAATGAGCAGTTCTTC.

V usage is TRBV4-2 and J usage is TRBJ2-1; D gene uncertain. V was shortened by 1 base and J by 0 bases, with 7 bases between the two germline ends. Germline values: CDR1 LGHNA, CDR2 YNFKEQ. The CDR3 is 15 amino acids. The CDR3 reads CASSQGASSYNEQFF. The DNA of the CDR3 is TGTGCCAGCAGCCAAGGGGCGAGCTCCTACAATGAGCAGTTCTTC.

The genes are TRBV19 and TRBJ1-3; D gene ambiguous. The CDR3 is made up of 16 amino acids. CDR1 and CDR2 (germline): LNHDA, SQIVND (reference sequence). V lost 5 bases and J lost 3, with 17 bases in between. The CDR3 DNA sequence: TGTGCCAGTAGTGTAAGACACGGATCGAATGGAAACACCATATATTTT. Protein: CASSVRHGSNGNTIYF.

The rearrangement links TRBV7-3 to TRBJ1-1; maybe TRBD1 (6 bases). CDR1 and CDR2 (germline): SGHTA, FQGTGA. V was cut by 0 bases and J by 4 bases, with 12 bases left in between. The CDR3 is made up of 15 amino acids. CDR3 DNA: TGTGCCAGCAGCTTAACCTCAGGGGAGGCCACTGAAGCTTTCTTT. Amino acid sequence: CASSLTSGEATEAFF.

The CDR3 protein is CASSSIRDGNEQFF. In nucleotides, the CDR3 is TGTGCCAGCAGTTCGATCAGGGATGGCAATGAGCAGTTCTTC. The rearrangement links TRBV28 to TRBJ2-1; the D gene is possibly TRBD1 (5 bases). This CDR3 is 14 amino acids long. The germline CDR1 and CDR2 sequences are MDHEN and SYDVKM. Trimming shortened V by 4 bases and J by 6 bases, and 13 bases separated the two germline ends.

The J gene is TRBJ2-3, the V gene TRBV28, with 9 bases matching TRBD2. The CDR3 is 16 amino acids. With 6 bases clipped from V and 6 bases from J, the junction kept 13 bases outside the gene matches. Looked up from germline, CDR1 is MDHEN and CDR2 is SYDVKM. Here the CDR3 reads CASSETGLAPIDTQYF. CDR3 in DNA: TGTGCCAGCAGCGAGACGGGACTAGCCCCTATTGATACGCAGTATTTT.

This clone was seen just once. V usage is TRBV28 and J usage is TRBJ2-4; 8 bases line up with TRBD1. The CDR3 is 16 residues long. From germline, CDR1 is MDHEN and CDR2 SYDVKM. Trimming at V came to 10 bases and at J to 0 bases, leaving 11 bases not matched to a gene. CDR3: CATRQGFHLAKNIQYF. The CDR3 nucleotides are TGTGCCACCAGACAGGGGTTCCACCTAGCCAAAAACATTCAGTACTTC.

The chain is built from TRBV2 and TRBJ2-1; D unclear. Germline CDR1 and CDR2: SNHLY and FYNNEI. The CDR3 spans 13 residues. Trimming took off 5 bases at V and 3 bases at J, with 8 bases between the two ends. CDR3 bases: TGTGCCAGCAGTTCGACCAACTACAATGAGCAGTTCTTC. Its translation: CASSSTNYNEQFF.

V is TRBV4-3 and J is TRBJ1-4; D not certain. Germline loops: CDR1 LGHNA, CDR2 YSLEER. V was pared by 3 bases and J by 7 bases, with 15 bases between. This CDR3 is 15 amino acids long. CDR3 sequence reads: CASSHRYGVVEKLFF. Here the CDR3 DNA reads TGCGCCAGCAGCCATCGGTACGGGGTTGTTGAAAAACTGTTTTTT.

The chain links TRBV5-6 to TRBJ2-5, with 7 bases fitting TRBD2. Germline-derived CDR1 and CDR2 are SGHDT and YYEEEE. This CDR3 is 14 amino acids long. Trimming removed 4 bases from V and 3 bases from J; junction bases left unmatched: 6. Here the CDR3 DNA reads TGTGCCAGCAGCAACAAGCGGGGCAAAGAGACCCAGTACTTC. Its translation: CASSNKRGKETQYF.

The V gene is TRBV27, the J gene TRBJ1-1; D not certain. Germline-derived CDR1 and CDR2 are MNHEY and SMNVEV (reference sequence). There are 14 residues in the CDR3. Trimming took 1 base from V and 1 from J, leaving 7 bases between them. The CDR3 nucleotides read TGTGCCAGCAGTTTATATGAAGCGAACACTGAAGCTTTCTTT. It yields the protein CASSLYEANTEAFF.

This clone was seen only a few times. J is TRBJ1-2 and V is TRBV7-9; 12 bases align to TRBD1. V trimming: 4 bases; J trimming: 4 bases; junction bases outside the gene matches: 7. CDR3 length: 16 residues. Looked up from germline, CDR1 is SEHNR and CDR2 is FQNEAQ (reference sequence). The DNA of the CDR3 is TGTGCCAGCAGCTCCAGAGGGACAGGGGGCCCCTATGGCTACACCTTC. Its protein is CASSSRGTGGPYGYTF.

J is TRBJ2-4 and V is TRBV9, with 8 bases lining up with TRBD1. This CDR3 contains 15 residues. The V gene end was trimmed by 3 bases and the J gene end by 7 bases; junction bases not matched to a gene: 9. Germline V gene data show CDR1 as SGDLS and CDR2 as YYNGEE. The CDR3, as DNA: TGTGCCAGCAGCGCACTGGACAGGGTTGGTAACATTCAGTACTTC. Protein: CASSALDRVGNIQYF.